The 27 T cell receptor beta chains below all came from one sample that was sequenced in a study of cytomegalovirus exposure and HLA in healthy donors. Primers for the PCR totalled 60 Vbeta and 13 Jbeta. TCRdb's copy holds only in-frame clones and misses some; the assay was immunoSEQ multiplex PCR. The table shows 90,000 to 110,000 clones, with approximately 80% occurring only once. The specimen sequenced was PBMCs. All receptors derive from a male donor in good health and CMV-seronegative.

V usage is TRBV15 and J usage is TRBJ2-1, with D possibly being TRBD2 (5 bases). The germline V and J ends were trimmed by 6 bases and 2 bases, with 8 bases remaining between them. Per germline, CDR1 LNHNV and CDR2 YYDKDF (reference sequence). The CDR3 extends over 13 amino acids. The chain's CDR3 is CATSEGAYNEQFF. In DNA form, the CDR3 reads TGTGCCACCAGTGAGGGAGCCTACAATGAGCAGTTCTTC.

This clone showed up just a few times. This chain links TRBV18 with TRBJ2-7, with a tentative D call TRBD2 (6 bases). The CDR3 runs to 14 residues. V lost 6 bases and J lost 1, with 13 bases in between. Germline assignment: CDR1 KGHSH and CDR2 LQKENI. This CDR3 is CASSGGLGSYEQYF. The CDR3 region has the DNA TGTGCCAGCTCTGGGGGACTGGGATCCTACGAGCAGTACTTC. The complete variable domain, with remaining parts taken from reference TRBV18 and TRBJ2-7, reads NAGVMQNPRHLVRRRGQEARLRCSPMKGHSHVYWYRQLPEEGLKFMVYLQKENIIDESGMPKERFSAEFPKEGPSILRIQQVVRGDSAAYFCASSGGLGSYEQYFGPGTRLTVT.

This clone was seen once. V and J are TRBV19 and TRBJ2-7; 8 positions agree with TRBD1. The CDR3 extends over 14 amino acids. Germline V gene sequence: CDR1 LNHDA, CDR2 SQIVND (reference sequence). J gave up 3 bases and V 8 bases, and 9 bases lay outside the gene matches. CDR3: CASASGTGHYEQYF. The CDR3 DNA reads TGTGCCAGTGCTTCCGGGACAGGCCACTACGAGCAGTACTTC.

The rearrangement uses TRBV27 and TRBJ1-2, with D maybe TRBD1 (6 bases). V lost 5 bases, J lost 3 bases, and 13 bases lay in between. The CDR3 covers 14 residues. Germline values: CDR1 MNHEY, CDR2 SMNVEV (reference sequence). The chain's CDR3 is CASSPNRVDYGYTF. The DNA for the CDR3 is TGTGCCAGCAGTCCCAACAGGGTTGACTATGGCTACACCTTC.

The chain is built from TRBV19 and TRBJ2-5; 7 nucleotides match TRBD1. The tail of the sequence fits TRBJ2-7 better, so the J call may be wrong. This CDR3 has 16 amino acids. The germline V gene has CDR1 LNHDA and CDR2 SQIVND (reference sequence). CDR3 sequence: CASDYTRPTGSYEQYF. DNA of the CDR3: TGTGCCAGTGATTACACCCGACCGACAGGGAGCTACGAGCAGTACTTC.

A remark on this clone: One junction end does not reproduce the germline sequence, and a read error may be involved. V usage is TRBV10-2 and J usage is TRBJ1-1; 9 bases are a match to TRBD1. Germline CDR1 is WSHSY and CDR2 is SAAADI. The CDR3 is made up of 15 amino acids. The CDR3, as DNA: TGCGCCAGCAGTCAACAGGGGGCTATGAATACTGAAGCTTTCTTT. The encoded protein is CASSQQGAMNTEAFF.

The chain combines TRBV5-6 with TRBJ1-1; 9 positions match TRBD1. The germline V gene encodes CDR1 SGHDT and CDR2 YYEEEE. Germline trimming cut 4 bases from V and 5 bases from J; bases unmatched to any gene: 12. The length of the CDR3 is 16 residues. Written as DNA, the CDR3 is TGTGCCAGCAGCGCCGGGACAGGGCCTAAGGGGACTGAAGCTTTCTTT. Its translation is CASSAGTGPKGTEAFF.

This CDR3 is CASSIRGQSNEKLFF. The CDR3 DNA is TGTGCCAGCAGCATTAGGGGACAGTCAAATGAAAAACTGTTTTTT. The chain joins TRBV9 to TRBJ1-4, with 7 nucleotides matching TRBD1. Germline V gives CDR1 SGDLS, CDR2 YYNGEE. The CDR3 length is 15 residues. The ends lost 4 bases at V and 5 bases at J; junction bases unmatched: 8.

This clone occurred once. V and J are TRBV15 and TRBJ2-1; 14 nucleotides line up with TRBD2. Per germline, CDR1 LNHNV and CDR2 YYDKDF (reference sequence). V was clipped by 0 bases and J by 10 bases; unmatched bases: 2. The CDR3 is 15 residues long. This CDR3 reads CATSRDRTSGGEQFF. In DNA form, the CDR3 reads TGTGCCACCAGCAGAGATAGGACTAGCGGGGGGGAGCAGTTCTTC.

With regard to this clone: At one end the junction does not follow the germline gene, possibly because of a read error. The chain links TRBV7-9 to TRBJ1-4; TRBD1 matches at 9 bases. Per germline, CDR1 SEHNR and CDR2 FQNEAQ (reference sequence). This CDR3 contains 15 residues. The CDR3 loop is CSSSQRDRAAEKLFF. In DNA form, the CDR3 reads TGTTCCAGCAGCCAACGGGACAGGGCGGCCGAAAAACTGTTTTTT.

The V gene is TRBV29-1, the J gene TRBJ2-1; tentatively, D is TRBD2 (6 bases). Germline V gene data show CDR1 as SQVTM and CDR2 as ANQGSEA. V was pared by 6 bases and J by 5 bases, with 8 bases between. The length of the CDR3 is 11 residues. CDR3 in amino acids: CSVTGDNEQFF. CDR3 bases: TGCAGCGTCACGGGAGACAATGAGCAGTTCTTC.

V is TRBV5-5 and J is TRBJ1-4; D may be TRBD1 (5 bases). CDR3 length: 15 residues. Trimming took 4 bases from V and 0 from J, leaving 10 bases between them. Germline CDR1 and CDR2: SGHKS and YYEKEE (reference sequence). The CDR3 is CASSAEQATNEKLFF. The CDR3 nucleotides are TGTGCCAGCAGCGCCGAACAGGCAACTAATGAAAAACTGTTTTTT.

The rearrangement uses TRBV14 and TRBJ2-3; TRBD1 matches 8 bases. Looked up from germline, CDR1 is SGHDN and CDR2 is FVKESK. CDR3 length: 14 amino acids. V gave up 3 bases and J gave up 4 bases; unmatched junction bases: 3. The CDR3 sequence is CASSQDRAADTQYF. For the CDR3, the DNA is TGTGCCAGCAGCCAGGACAGGGCCGCAGATACGCAGTATTTT.

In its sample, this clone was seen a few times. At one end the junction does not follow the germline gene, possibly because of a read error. CDR3 nucleotides: TGTGCCAGCAGCTTCCGCCCGACAGGGGGTGGAGACACCATATATTTT. Protein: CASSFRPTGGGDTIYF. V is TRBV7-9 and J is TRBJ1-3, with TRBD1 matching 9 bases. This CDR3 is 16 amino acids long. CDR1 and CDR2 from the germline V gene are SEHNR and FQNEAQ (reference sequence).

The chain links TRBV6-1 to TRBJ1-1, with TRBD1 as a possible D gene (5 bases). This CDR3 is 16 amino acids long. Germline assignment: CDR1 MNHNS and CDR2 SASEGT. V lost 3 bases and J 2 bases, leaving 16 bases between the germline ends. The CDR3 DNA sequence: TGTGCCAGCAGTGAGCAGGGAGGCGGAATAAACACTGAAGCTTTCTTT. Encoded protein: CASSEQGGGINTEAFF.

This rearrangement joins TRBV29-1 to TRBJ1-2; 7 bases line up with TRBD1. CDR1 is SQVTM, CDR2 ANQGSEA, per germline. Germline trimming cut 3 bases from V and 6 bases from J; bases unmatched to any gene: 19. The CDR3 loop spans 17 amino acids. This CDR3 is CSVDFGDRAGGTNGYTF. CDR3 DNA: TGCAGCGTTGATTTTGGTGATAGGGCAGGGGGTACCAATGGCTACACCTTC.

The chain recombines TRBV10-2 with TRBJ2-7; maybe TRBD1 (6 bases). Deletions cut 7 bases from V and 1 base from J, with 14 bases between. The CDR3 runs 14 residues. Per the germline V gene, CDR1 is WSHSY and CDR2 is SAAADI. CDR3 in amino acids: CASTPDRTSYEQYF. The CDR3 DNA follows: TGCGCCAGCACCCCAGACAGGACGTCCTACGAGCAGTACTTC.

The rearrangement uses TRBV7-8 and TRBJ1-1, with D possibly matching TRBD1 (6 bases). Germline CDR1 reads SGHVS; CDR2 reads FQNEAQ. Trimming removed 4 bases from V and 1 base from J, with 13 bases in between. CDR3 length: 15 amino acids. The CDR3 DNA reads TGTGCCAGCAGCTCCCAATCGACAGGGAACACTGAAGCTTTCTTT. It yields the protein CASSSQSTGNTEAFF.

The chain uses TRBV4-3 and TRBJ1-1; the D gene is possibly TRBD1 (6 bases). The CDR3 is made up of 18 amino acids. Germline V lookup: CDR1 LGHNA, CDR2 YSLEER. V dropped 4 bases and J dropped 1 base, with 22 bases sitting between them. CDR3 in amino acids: CASSPSGGSRAGNTEAFF. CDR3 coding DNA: TGCGCCAGCAGCCCCTCGGGGGGCAGCCGGGCGGGGAACACTGAAGCTTTCTTT.

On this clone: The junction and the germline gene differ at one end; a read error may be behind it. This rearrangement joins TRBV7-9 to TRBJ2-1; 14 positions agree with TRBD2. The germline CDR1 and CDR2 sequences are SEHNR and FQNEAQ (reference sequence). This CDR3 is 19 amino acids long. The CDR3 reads CSSSLGLAGVPGLSNEQFF. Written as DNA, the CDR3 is TGTTCCAGCAGCCTGGGACTAGCGGGAGTCCCAGGGTTGTCCAATGAGCAGTTCTTC.

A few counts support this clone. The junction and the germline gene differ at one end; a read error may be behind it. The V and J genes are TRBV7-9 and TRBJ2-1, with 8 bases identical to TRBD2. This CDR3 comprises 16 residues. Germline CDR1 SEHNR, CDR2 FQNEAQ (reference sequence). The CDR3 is CSSRPLAEKTYNEQFF. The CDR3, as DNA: TGTTCCAGCAGACCACTAGCGGAAAAAACCTACAATGAGCAGTTCTTC.

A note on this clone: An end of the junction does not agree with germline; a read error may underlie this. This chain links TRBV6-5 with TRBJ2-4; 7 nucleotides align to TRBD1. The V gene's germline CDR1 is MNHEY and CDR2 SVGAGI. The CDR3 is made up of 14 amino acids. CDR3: CASRYSGTENVQYF. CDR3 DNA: TGTGCCAGCAGGTATTCCGGGACAGAAAACGTTCAGTACTTC.

The CDR3 DNA reads TGCAGCGTAGACAGGGGAGGCCCCACAGATACGCAGTATTTT. This sequence encodes CSVDRGGPTDTQYF. The chain carries TRBV29-1 and TRBJ2-3; 8 bases align to TRBD1. V was pared by 6 bases and J by 2 bases, with 7 bases of the junction left unmatched. Germline loops: CDR1 SQVTM, CDR2 ANQGSEA. This CDR3 spans 14 amino acids.

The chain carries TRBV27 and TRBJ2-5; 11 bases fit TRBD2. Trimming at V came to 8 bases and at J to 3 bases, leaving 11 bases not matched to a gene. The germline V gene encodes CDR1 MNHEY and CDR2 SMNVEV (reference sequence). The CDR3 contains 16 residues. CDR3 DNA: TGTGCCAGCGGACGAGAGACTAGCGGGATAAAAGAGACCCAGTACTTC. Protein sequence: CASGRETSGIKETQYF.

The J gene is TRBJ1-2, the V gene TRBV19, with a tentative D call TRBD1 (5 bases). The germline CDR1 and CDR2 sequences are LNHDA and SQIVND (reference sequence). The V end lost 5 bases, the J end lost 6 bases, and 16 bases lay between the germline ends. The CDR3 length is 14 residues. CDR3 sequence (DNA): TGTGCCAGTAGTGCCTTACAGGTACGGGATGGCTACACCTTC. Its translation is CASSALQVRDGYTF.

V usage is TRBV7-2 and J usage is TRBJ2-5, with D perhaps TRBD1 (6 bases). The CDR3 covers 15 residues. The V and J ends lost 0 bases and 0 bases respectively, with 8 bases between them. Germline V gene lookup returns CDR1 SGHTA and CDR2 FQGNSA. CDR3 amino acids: CASSLATGYQETQYF. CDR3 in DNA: TGTGCCAGCAGCTTAGCCACAGGGTACCAAGAGACCCAGTACTTC.

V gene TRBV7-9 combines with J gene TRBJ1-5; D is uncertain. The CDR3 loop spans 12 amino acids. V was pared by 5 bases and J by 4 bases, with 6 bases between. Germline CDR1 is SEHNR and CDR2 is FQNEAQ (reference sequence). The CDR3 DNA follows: TGTGCCAGCAGCGCCAGAAATCAGCCCCAGCATTTT. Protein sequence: CASSARNQPQHF.